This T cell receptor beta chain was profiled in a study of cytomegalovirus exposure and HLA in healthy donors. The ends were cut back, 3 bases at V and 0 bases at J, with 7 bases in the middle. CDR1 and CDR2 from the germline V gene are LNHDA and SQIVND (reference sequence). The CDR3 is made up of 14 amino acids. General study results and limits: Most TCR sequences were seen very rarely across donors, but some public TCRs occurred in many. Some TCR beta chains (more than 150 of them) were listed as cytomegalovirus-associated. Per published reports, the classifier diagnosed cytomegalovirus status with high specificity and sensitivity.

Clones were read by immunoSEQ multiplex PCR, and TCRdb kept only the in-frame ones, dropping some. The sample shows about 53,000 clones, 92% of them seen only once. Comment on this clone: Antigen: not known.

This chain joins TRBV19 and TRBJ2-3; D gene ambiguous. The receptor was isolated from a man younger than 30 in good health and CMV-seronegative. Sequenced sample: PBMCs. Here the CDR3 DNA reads TGTGCCAGTAGTATGTTTCCTAGCACAGATACGCAGTATTTT. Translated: CASSMFPSTDTQYF.